Below are 15 T cell receptor beta chains sequenced from a single sample in a study of identical twins. TCRdb fed the 5' RACE reads into MiXCR, producing one record per CDR3 protein. The sample lists about 240,000 distinct CDR3 sequences; about 11% were seen once. The sample taken for sequencing was memory T cells sorted from blood. The receptor set was obtained from a man aged 50-59 years in good health.

This clonotype was counted many times. The chain joins TRBV4-1 to TRBJ2-1; D is uncertain. The CDR3 contains 15 residues. V lost 1 base, J lost 0 bases, and 7 bases lay in between. CDR1 is MGHRA and CDR2 is YSYEKL in the germline V gene. This CDR3 reads CASSQGPSSYNEQFF. CDR3 sequence (DNA): TGCGCCAGCAGCCAAGGACCGAGCTCCTACAATGAGCAGTTCTTC.

V gene TRBV7-9 combines with J gene TRBJ2-2; D not certain. The CDR3 consists of 14 residues. Between the trimmed V and J ends, which lost 2 bases and 3 bases, there was a span of 7 bases. The germline V gene has CDR1 SEHNR and CDR2 FQNEAQ (reference sequence). The CDR3 sequence: CASSLRTDTGELFF. The DNA of the CDR3 is TGTGCCAGCAGCTTACGTACCGACACCGGGGAGCTGTTTTTT.

This clonotype occurred many times. The chain uses TRBV5-1 and TRBJ2-2; maybe TRBD2 (6 bases). The CDR3 totals 15 residues. V was clipped by 5 bases and J by 4 bases, with 15 bases between them. From germline, CDR1 is SGHRS and CDR2 YFSETQ. This CDR3 is CASRGLQGGTGELFF. Written as DNA, the CDR3 is TGCGCCAGCAGGGGACTTCAGGGCGGCACCGGGGAGCTGTTTTTT.

This clonotype came up many times. V is TRBV11-2 and J is TRBJ2-3; tentatively, D is TRBD1 (6 bases). V lost 0 bases and J lost 2, with 24 bases in between. Germline CDR1 SGHAT, CDR2 FQNNGV. The CDR3 consists of 20 residues. The CDR3 reads CASSLENAANLRGYTDTQYF. CDR3 DNA sequence: TGTGCCAGCAGCTTAGAAAACGCCGCAAATCTCAGGGGTTACACAGATACGCAGTATTTT.

This chain connects TRBV7-6 to TRBJ2-2; D might be TRBD2 (7 bases). CDR1 SGHVS and CDR2 FNYEAQ come from the germline V gene. The V and J ends lost 5 bases and 1 base respectively, with 14 bases between them. The CDR3 loop spans 16 amino acids. In nucleotides, the CDR3 is TGTGCCAGCAGCGAGGCAGGGGAGGGGAACACCGGGGAGCTGTTTTTT. Translated, it gives CASSEAGEGNTGELFF.

The chain combines TRBV5-1 with TRBJ2-2, with 7 bases matching TRBD1. CDR1 and CDR2 from the germline V gene are SGHRS and YFSETQ. Trimming at V came to 2 bases and at J to 4 bases, leaving 8 bases not matched to a gene. The CDR3 runs to 16 residues. The CDR3: CASSLTTGVPTGELFF. CDR3 bases: TGCGCCAGCAGCTTAACTACAGGGGTTCCCACCGGGGAGCTGTTTTTT. The complete variable domain, with remaining parts taken from reference TRBV5-1 and TRBJ2-2, reads KAGVTQTPRYLIKTRGQQVTLSCSPISGHRSVSWYQQTPGQGLQFLFEYFSETQRNKGNFPGRFSGRQFSNSRSEMNVSTLELGDSALYLCASSLTTGVPTGELFFGEGSRLTVL.

The chain has TRBV6-1 and TRBJ1-5; possibly TRBD1 for D (5 bases). This CDR3 is built from 14 residues. V was pared by 8 bases and J by 3 bases, with 14 bases between. CDR1 is MNHNS and CDR2 is SASEGT in the germline V gene. This CDR3 is CASREGAVNQPQHF. CDR3 sequence (DNA): TGTGCCAGCCGCGAAGGGGCCGTCAATCAGCCCCAGCATTTT.

V and J are TRBV5-1 and TRBJ2-3, with D possibly being TRBD2 (6 bases). Germline CDR1 reads SGHRS; CDR2 reads YFSETQ. The CDR3 consists of 15 residues. V lost 3 bases and J 2 bases, leaving 13 bases between the germline ends. DNA for the CDR3: TGCGCCAGCAGCTCAGGGACTTCGGACACAGATACGCAGTATTTT. Protein: CASSSGTSDTDTQYF.

This clonotype appeared many times. The V and J genes are TRBV15 and TRBJ1-4; no definite D call. CDR3 length: 17 amino acids. Germline V gene sequence: CDR1 LNHNV, CDR2 YYDKDF (reference sequence). The germline V and J ends were trimmed by 0 bases and 1 base, with 12 bases remaining between them. DNA for the CDR3: TGTGCCACCAGCAGAGACCTTCCCGCAAGAACTAATGAAAAACTGTTTTTT. It codes for CATSRDLPARTNEKLFF. Full variable domain (outside the CDR3, taken from reference TRBV15 and TRBJ1-4): DAMVIQNPRYQVTQFGKPVTLSCSQTLNHNVMYWYQQKSSQAPKLLFHYYDKDFNNEADTPDNFQSRRPNTSFCFLDIRSPGLGDTAMYLCATSRDLPARTNEKLFFGSGTQLSVL.

This rearrangement joins TRBV10-3 to TRBJ1-3; D gene unclear. The V gene's germline CDR1 is ENHRY and CDR2 SYGVKD. The CDR3 spans 16 residues. The V end was cut by 0 bases, the J end by 0 bases, with 9 bases between. The CDR3 bases are TGTGCCATCAGTGAGTCAGGGAGTTCCTCTGGAAACACCATATATTTT. As protein: CAISESGSSSGNTIYF.

There are many counts of this clonotype. The V and J genes are TRBV5-4 and TRBJ2-3, with a possible D match to TRBD2 (5 bases). Germline assignment: CDR1 SGHNT and CDR2 YYREEE (reference sequence). With 5 bases removed from V and 4 bases from J, the gap between germline ends came to 11 bases. The CDR3 loop spans 13 amino acids. CDR3 in amino acids: CASRPAGADTQYF. Here the CDR3 DNA reads TGTGCCAGCAGACCAGCCGGGGCAGATACGCAGTATTTT.

This chain connects TRBV27 to TRBJ1-2; TRBD1 is a possible D gene (5 bases). Germline CDR1 reads MNHEY; CDR2 reads SMNVEV (reference sequence). Trimming took 7 bases from V and 4 from J, leaving 16 bases between them. This CDR3 has 14 amino acids. DNA for the CDR3: TGTGCCAGCAAGTTAGGGGAAGGGAGCTATGGCTACACCTTC. It encodes CASKLGEGSYGYTF.

This clonotype was picked up one time. This is likely a read error, given that the CDR3 carries no conserved phenylalanine or tryptophan at its end. The chain is built from TRBV29-1 and TRBJ1-4; D gene ambiguous. The CDR3 loop spans 14 amino acids. Germline V gives CDR1 SQVTM, CDR2 ANQGSEA. The V gene lost 7 bases and the J gene lost 7 bases, with 19 bases spanning the gap. CDR3 region: CSASALGLGEKLFL. CDR3 sequence (DNA): TGCAGCGCCAGTGCCCTCGGGCTGGGTGAAAAACTGTTTCTT.

The V gene is TRBV6-1, the J gene TRBJ2-4; 7 bases agree with TRBD2. J lost 4 bases, V lost 7 bases, and 13 bases had no gene match. Germline V gene data show CDR1 as MNHNS and CDR2 as SASEGT. The length of the CDR3 is 16 residues. The CDR3 DNA is TGTGCCAGCACCCCGCTGCCGTCTAGCGGAAAAAACATTCAGTACTTC. It translates to CASTPLPSSGKNIQYF.

This clonotype was found a few times. The chain has TRBV7-2 and TRBJ1-2; D gene unclear. Germline V gene data show CDR1 as SGHTA and CDR2 as FQGNSA. The CDR3 consists of 15 residues. Trimming removed 5 bases from V and 4 bases from J, with 17 bases in between. In DNA, the CDR3 is TGTGCCAGCAGCCCTCAGACGATAGGGAGCTATGGCTACACCTTC. Translating it yields CASSPQTIGSYGYTF.